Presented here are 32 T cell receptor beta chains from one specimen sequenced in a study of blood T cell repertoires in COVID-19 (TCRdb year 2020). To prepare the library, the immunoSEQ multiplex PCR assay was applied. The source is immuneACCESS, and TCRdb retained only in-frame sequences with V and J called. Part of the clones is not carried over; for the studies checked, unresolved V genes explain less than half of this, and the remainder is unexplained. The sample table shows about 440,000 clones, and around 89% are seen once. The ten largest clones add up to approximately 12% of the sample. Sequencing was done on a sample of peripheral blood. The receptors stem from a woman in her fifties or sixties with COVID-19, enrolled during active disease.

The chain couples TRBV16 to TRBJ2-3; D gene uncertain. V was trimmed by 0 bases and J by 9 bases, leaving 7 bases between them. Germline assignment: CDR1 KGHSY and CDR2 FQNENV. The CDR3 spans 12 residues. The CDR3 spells CASSQSIGTQYF. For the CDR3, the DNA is TGTGCCAGCAGCCAATCGATCGGGACGCAGTATTTT.

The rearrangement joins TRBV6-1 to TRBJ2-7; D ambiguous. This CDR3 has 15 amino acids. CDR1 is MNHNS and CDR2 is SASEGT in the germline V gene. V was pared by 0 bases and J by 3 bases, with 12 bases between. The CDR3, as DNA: TGTGCCAGCAGTGAAGCGGAGCAGACCTTCTACGAGCAGTACTTC. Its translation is CASSEAEQTFYEQYF.

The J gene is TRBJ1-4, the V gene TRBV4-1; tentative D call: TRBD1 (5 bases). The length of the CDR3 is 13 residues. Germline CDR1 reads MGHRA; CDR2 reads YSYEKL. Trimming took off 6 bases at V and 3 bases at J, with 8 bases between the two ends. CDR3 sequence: CASRAGPNEKLFF. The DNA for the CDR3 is TGCGCCAGCAGGGCAGGGCCTAATGAAAAACTGTTTTTT.

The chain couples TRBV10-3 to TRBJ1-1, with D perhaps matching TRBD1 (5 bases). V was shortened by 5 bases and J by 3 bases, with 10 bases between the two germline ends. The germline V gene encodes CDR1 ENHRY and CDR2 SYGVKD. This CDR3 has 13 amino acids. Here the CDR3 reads CAISTQVDTEAFF. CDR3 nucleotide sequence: TGTGCCATCAGTACACAGGTTGACACTGAAGCTTTCTTT.

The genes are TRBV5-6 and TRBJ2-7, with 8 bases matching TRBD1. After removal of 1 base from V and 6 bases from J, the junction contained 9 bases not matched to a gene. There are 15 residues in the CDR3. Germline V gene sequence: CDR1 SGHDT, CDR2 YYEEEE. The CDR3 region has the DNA TGTGCCAGCAGCTTGTCAGGGGGCGCCAGTGGCGAGCAGTACTTC. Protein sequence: CASSLSGGASGEQYF.

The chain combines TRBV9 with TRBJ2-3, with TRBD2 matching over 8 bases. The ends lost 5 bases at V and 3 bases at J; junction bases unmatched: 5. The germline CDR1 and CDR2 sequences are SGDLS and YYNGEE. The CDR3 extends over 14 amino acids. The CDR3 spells CASSYGGATDTQYF. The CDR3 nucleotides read TGTGCCAGCAGTTACGGGGGGGCAACAGATACGCAGTATTTT. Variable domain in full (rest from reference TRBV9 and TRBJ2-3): DSGVTQTPKHLITATGQRVTLRCSPRSGDLSVYWYQQSLDQGLQFLIQYYNGEERAKGNILERFSAQQFPDLHSELNLSSLELGDSALYFCASSYGGATDTQYFGPGTRLTVL.

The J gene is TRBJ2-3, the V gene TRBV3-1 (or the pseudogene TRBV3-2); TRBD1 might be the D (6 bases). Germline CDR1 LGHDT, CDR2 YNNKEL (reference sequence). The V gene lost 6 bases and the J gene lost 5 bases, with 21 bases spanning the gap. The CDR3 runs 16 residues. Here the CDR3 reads CASSPTSGARVDTQYF. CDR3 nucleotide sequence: TGTGCCAGCAGTCCTACTTCAGGGGCGCGGGTAGATACGCAGTATTTT.

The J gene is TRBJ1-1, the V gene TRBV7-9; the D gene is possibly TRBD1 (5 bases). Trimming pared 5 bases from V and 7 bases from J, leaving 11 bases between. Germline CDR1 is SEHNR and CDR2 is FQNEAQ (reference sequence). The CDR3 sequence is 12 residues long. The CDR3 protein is CASSLQANEAFF. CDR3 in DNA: TGTGCCAGCAGCCTACAGGCGAATGAAGCTTTCTTT.

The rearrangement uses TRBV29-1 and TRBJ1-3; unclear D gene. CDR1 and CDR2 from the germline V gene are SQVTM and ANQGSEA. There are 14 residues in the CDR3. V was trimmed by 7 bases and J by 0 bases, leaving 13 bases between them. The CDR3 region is CSAAPSDSGNTIYF. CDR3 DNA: TGCAGCGCCGCTCCTTCAGACTCTGGAAACACCATATATTTT.

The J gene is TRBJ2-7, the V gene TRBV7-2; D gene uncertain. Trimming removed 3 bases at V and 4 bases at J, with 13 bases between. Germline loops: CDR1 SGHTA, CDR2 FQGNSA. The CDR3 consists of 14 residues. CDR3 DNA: TGTGCCAGCAGCTTTCGAGTTTCCAAATACGAGCAGTACTTC. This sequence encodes CASSFRVSKYEQYF.

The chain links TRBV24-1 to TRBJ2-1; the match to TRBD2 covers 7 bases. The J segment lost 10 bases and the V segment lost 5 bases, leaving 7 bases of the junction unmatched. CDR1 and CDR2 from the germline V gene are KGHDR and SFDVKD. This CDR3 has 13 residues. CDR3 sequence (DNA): TGTGCCACCAGTGGTTCGAGCGGGGTCGAGCAGTTCTTC. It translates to CATSGSSGVEQFF.

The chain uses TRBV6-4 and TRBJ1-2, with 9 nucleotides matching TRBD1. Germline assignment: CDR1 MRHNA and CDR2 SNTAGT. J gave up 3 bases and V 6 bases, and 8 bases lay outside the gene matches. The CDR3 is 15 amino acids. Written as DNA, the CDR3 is TGTGCCAGCAGGCCTTTTGGGACAGGGCACTATGGCTACACCTTC. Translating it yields CASRPFGTGHYGYTF.

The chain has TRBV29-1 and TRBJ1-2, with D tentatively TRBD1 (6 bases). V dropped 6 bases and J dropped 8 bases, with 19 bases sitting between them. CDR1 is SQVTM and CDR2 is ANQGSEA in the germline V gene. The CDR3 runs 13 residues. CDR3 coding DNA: TGCAGCGTCCTCACATCAGGGGCGGACGGCTACACCTTC. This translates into CSVLTSGADGYTF.

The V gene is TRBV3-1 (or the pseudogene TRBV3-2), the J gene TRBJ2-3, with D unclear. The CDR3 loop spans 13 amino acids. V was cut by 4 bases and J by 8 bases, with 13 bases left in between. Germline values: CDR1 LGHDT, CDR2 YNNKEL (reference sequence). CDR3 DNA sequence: TGTGCCAGCAGCCCCCTCGTGGGCGTTACGCAGTATTTT. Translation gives CASSPLVGVTQYF.

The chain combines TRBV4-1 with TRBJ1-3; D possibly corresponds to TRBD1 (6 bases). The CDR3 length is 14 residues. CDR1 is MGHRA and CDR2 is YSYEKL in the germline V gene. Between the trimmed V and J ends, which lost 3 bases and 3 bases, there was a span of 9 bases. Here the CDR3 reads CASSQGAGGNTIYF. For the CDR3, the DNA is TGCGCCAGCAGCCAGGGGGCAGGTGGAAACACCATATATTTT.

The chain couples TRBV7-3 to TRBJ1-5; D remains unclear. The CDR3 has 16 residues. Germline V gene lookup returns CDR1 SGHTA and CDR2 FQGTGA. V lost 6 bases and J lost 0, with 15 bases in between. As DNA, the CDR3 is TGTGCCAGCAGACCCCGACACCCGTATAGCAATCAGCCCCAGCATTTT. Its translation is CASRPRHPYSNQPQHF.

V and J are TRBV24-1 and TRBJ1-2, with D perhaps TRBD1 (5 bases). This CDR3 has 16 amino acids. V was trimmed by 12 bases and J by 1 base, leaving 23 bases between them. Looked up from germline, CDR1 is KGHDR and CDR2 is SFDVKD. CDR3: CAVQKAAGQLNYGYTF. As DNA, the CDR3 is TGTGCCGTCCAAAAGGCAGCAGGACAACTTAACTATGGCTACACCTTC.

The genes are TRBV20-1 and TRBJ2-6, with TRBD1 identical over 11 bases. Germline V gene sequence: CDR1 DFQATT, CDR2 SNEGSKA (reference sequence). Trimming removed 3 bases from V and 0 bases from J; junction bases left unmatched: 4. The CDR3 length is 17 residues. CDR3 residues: CSASGQGAYSGANVLTF. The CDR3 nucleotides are TGCAGTGCTAGTGGACAGGGGGCGTACTCTGGGGCCAACGTCCTGACTTTC.

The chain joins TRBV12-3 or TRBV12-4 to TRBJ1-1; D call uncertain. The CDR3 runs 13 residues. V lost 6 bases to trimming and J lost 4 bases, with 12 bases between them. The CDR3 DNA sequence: TGTGCCAGCAGACCTACGAGGGCCACTGAAGCTTTCTTT. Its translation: CASRPTRATEAFF.

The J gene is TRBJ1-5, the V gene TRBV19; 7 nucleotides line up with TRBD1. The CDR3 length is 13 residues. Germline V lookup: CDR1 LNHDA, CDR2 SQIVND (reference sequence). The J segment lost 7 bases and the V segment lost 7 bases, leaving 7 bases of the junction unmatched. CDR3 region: CASTPPGGQPQHF. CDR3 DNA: TGTGCCAGTACCCCGCCAGGGGGACAGCCCCAGCATTTT.

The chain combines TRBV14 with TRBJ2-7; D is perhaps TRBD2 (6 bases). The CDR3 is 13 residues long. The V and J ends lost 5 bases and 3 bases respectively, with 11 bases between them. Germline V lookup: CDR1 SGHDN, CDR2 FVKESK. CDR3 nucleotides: TGTGCCAGCAGCGTCCCCGGGAGCTACGAGCAGTACTTC. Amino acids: CASSVPGSYEQYF.

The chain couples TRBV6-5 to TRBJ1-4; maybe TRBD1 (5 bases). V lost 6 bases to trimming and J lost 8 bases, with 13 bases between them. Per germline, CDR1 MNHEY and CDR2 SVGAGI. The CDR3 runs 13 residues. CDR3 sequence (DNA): TGTGCCAGCAGCCAAGGGGTTGGGGAAAAACTGTTTTTT. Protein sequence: CASSQGVGEKLFF.

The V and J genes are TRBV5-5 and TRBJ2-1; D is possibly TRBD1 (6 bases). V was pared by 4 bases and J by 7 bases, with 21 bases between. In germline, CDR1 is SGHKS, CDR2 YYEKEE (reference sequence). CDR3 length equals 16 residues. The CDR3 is CASSALQRTAGNEQFF. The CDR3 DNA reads TGTGCCAGCAGCGCCCTCCAGAGGACAGCCGGAAATGAGCAGTTCTTC. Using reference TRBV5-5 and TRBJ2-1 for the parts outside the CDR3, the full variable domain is DAGVTQSPTHLIKTRGQQVTLRCSPISGHKSVSWYQQVLGQGPQFIFQYYEKEERGRGNFPDRFSARQFPNYSSELNVNALLLGDSALYLCASSALQRTAGNEQFFGPGTRLTVL.

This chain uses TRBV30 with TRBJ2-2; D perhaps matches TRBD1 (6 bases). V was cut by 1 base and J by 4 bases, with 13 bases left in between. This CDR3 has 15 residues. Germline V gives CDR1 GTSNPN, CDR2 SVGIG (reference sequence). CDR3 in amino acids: CAWSASGTLTGELFF. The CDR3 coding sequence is TGTGCCTGGAGTGCCTCCGGGACACTCACCGGGGAGCTGTTTTTT. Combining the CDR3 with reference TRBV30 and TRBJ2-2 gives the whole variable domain SQTIHQWPATLVQPVGSPLSLECTVEGTSNPNLYWYRQAAGRGLQLLFYSVGIGQISSEVPQNLSASRPQDRQFILSSKKLLLSDSGFYLCAWSASGTLTGELFFGEGSRLTVL.

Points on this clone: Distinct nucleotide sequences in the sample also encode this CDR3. The CDR3 loop is CSVESGVGYGYTF. In DNA, the CDR3 is TGCAGCGTTGAATCCGGGGTCGGCTATGGCTACACCTTC. The chain carries TRBV29-1 and TRBJ1-2; D remains ambiguous. Deletions cut 2 bases from V and 4 bases from J, with 11 bases between. Germline values: CDR1 SQVTM, CDR2 ANQGSEA. The CDR3 is 13 amino acids.

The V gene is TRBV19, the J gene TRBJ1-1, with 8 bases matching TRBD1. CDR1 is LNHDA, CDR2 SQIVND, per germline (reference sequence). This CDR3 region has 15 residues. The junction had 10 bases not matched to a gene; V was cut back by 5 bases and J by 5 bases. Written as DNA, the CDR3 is TGTGCCAGTAGTTTAACCATGACAGGGGTTACTGAAGCTTTCTTT. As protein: CASSLTMTGVTEAFF. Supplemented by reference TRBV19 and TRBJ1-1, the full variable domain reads DGGITQSPKYLFRKEGQNVTLSCEQNLNHDAMYWYRQDPGQGLRLIYYSQIVNDFQKGDIAEGYSVSREKKESFPLTVTSAQKNPTAFYLCASSLTMTGVTEAFFGQGTRLTVV.

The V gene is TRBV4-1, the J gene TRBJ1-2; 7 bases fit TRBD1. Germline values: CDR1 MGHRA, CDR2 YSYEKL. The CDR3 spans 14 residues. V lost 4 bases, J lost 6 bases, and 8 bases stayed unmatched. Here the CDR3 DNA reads TGCGCCAGCAGCCGTCCCGGGACAGAGCATGGCTACACCTTC. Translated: CASSRPGTEHGYTF.

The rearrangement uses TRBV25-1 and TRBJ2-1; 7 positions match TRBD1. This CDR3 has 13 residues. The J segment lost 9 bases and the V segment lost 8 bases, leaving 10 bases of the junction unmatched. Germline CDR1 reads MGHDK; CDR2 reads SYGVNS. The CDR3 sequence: CASGQQGKGEQFF. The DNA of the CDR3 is TGTGCCAGCGGTCAACAGGGGAAAGGTGAGCAGTTCTTC.

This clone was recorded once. For the CDR3, the DNA is TGTGCCAGCAGTTCCCCCGGGGACGAGCAGTACTTC. Its translation is CASSSPGDEQYF. The gene calls are TRBV28 and TRBJ2-7; D is possibly TRBD2 (5 bases). V gave up 4 bases and J gave up 5 bases, with 9 bases separating them. The CDR3 spans 12 residues. The germline V gene has CDR1 MDHEN and CDR2 SYDVKM.

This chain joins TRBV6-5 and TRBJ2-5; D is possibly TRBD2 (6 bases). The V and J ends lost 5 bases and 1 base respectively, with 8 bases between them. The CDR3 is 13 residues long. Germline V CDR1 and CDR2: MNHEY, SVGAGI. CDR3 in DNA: TGTGCCAGCAGTCGCGGGGTCCAAGAGACCCAGTACTTC. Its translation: CASSRGVQETQYF.

CDR3 in amino acids: CASSFNTNSYEQYF. The CDR3 nucleotides are TGTGCCAGCAGTTTCAACACAAACTCCTACGAGCAGTACTTC. The rearrangement links TRBV28 to TRBJ2-7; D is unresolved. The CDR3 consists of 14 residues. Trimming cost V 3 bases and J 0 bases, with 9 bases left between them. The V gene's germline CDR1 is MDHEN and CDR2 SYDVKM.

CDR3 sequence reads: CASSEGEGAYF. DNA for the CDR3: TGTGCCAGCAGTGAAGGGGAGGGCGCTTACTTC. The V call is TRBV6-1, the J call TRBJ2-7; 7 nucleotides match TRBD2. Germline V gene lookup returns CDR1 MNHNS and CDR2 SASEGT. V shed 1 base, J shed 13 bases, and the junction held 4 bases outside the gene matches. The length of the CDR3 is 11 residues.